This is a list of T cell receptor beta chains from one sample in a study of CD8+CD57+ T cells in acquired aplastic anemia. Each CDR3 protein gets one entry after TCRdb re-called the reads with MiXCR. The data contain more than 150,000 distinct CDR3 sequences, approximately 51% of them singletons. Sequencing input: sorted CD4+, CD8+, or CD8+CD57+ T cells (not recorded which) from PBMCs. Receptors were obtained from a human donor with aplastic anemia. CDR3s include the opening cysteine and the closing phenylalanine or tryptophan. The D gene is left open where the match is weak. Part of the rows lack a size; the others show once, few, many or a class for expanded clones.

v_gene,d_gene,abundance,j_gene,CDR3aa,CDR3nt
TRBV2,TRBD1,-,TRBJ2-3,CASTGQVGTDTQYF,TGTGCCAGCACGGGACAGGTTGGGACAGATACGCAGTATTTT
TRBV7-9,TRBD1,-,TRBJ1-1,CASSPGTAMNTEAFF,TGTGCCAGCAGCCCCGGGACAGCGATGAACACTGAAGCTTTCTTT
TRBV29-1,-,-,TRBJ1-1,CSVNNYRALNTEAFF,TGCAGCGTCAACAATTACAGGGCTTTGAACACTGAAGCTTTCTTT
TRBV24-1,TRBD1,-,TRBJ1-2,CATSDDRVSCGYTF,TGTGCCACAAGTGATGACAGGGTTAGCTGTGGCTACACCTTC
TRBV6-4,TRBD2,-,TRBJ2-1,CASSDGSGGNEQLF,TGTGCCAGCAGTGACGGTAGCGGGGGTAATGAGCAGCTCTTC
TRBV5-1,TRBD1,-,TRBJ1-6,CASAAGTANSPLHF,TGCGCCAGCGCCGCGGGGACAGCCAATTCACCCCTCCACTTT
TRBV7-2,-,-,TRBJ2-7,CASSLSGQQYF,TGTGCCAGCAGCTTATCGGGGCAGCAGTACTTC
TRBV7-9,-,few,TRBJ2-7,CASSLEVEQYF,TGTGCCAGCAGCTTAGAGGTTGAGCAGTACTTC
TRBV2,-,many,TRBJ2-5,CASSVGSSPHF,TGTGCCAGCAGTGTGGGCAGTTCCCCCCACTTC
TRBV7-6,TRBD2,many,TRBJ2-1,CASSLGGGSTPHNEQFF,TGTGCCAGCAGCTTAGGCGGGGGGTCTACACCTCACAATGAGCAGTTCTTC
TRBV11-3,TRBD1,-,TRBJ1-1,CASSLRDRGRTEAFF,TGTGCCAGCAGCTTACGGGACAGGGGGAGGACTGAAGCTTTCTTT
TRBV9,-,many,TRBJ2-6,CASSARTGTGANVLTF,TGTGCCAGCAGCGCCCGAACAGGGACTGGGGCCAACGTCCTGACTTTC
TRBV9,-,-,TRBJ1-2,CASSVSEFAVTF,TGTGCCAGCAGCGTATCCGAATTTGCGGTCACCTTC
TRBV7-9,TRBD1,many,TRBJ1-4,CASSDGQGGEKLFF,TGTGCCAGCAGCGACGGACAGGGGGGTGAAAAACTGTTTTTT
TRBV5-6,-,many,TRBJ1-1,CASSLQRNTEAFF,TGTGCCAGCAGCTTGCAACGGAACACTGAAGCTTTCTTT
TRBV5-1,-,-,TRBJ2-1,CASSLGGATYNEQLF,TGCGCCAGCAGCTTGGGAGGGGCTACCTACAATGAGCAGCTCTTC
TRBV7-2,-,-,TRBJ1-1,CASSGSRTTFF,TGTGCCAGCAGCGGCTCCCGGACGACTTTCTTT
TRBV7-9,TRBD1,many,TRBJ2-7,CASSLAGTGQYF,TGTGCCAGCAGCTTAGCCGGGACAGGGCAGTACTTC
TRBV11-1,-,many,TRBJ1-3,CASSFFLDSPNTIYF,TGTGCCAGCAGCTTCTTCCTTGACTCACCAAACACCATATATTTT
TRBV9,TRBD1,many,TRBJ2-2,CASSVNRGAGELFF,TGTGCCAGCAGCGTTAACAGGGGGGCCGGGGAGCTGTTTTTT
TRBV11-1,-,many,TRBJ2-1,CASSPRQEQFF,TGTGCCAGCAGCCCCAGACAGGAGCAGTTCTTC
TRBV4-1,-,-,TRBJ2-2,CASSQEWGFGELFF,TGCGCCAGCAGCCAAGAGTGGGGGTTCGGGGAGCTGTTTTTT
TRBV24-1,-,-,TRBJ1-1,CATSFASLNTEAFF,TGTGCCACCAGTTTTGCTTCCCTGAACACTGAAGCTTTCTTT
TRBV10-3,-,few,TRBJ1-5,CAISVSNQPQHF,TGTGCCATCAGCGTTAGCAATCAGCCCCAGCATTTT
TRBV24-1,-,many,TRBJ2-2,CATIGSTGELFF,TGTGCCACCATAGGGTCCACCGGGGAGCTGTTTTTT
TRBV7-2,-,many,TRBJ2-3,CASSLDRLGTQYF,TGTGCCAGCAGCTTAGACCGTCTGGGGACGCAGTATTTT
TRBV29-1,TRBD2,few,TRBJ2-7,CSATAGGFYEQYF,TGCAGTGCTACAGCGGGGGGATTCTACGAGCAGTACTTC
TRBV7-9,TRBD1,many,TRBJ1-3,CASSLPGQGSSGNTIYF,TGTGCCAGCAGCCTCCCGGGACAGGGGTCTTCTGGAAACACCATATATTTT
TRBV19,-,many,TRBJ1-2,CASSIGQGSYGYTF,TGTGCCAGTAGTATAGGTCAGGGGAGCTATGGCTACACCTTC
TRBV29-1,-,-,TRBJ1-4,CSVVGGSGLFF,TGCAGCGTCGTCGGGGGAAGTGGACTGTTTTTT
TRBV6-5,-,many,TRBJ2-7,CASRRTGSSYEQYF,TGTGCCAGCAGGCGGACGGGGAGCTCCTACGAGCAGTACTTC
TRBV20-1,TRBD2,-,TRBJ2-5,CSATGLAGKPGETQYF,TGCAGTGCCACTGGACTAGCGGGGAAGCCCGGAGAGACCCAGTACTTC